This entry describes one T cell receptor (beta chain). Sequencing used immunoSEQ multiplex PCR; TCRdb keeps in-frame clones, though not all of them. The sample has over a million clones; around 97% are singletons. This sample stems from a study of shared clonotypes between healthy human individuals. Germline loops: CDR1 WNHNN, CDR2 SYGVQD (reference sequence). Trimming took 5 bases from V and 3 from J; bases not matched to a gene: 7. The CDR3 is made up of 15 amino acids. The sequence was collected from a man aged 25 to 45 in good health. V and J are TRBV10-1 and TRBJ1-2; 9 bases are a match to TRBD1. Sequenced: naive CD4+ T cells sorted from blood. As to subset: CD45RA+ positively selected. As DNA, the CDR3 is TGCGCCAGCAGTCCCGACAGGGGGAGAGACTATGGCTACACCTTC. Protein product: CASSPDRGRDYGYTF.